Following are 24 T cell receptor beta chains from one sample sequenced in a study of cytomegalovirus exposure and HLA in healthy donors. The PCR had 60 Vbeta and 13 Jbeta primers. Assay used: immunoSEQ multiplex PCR; TCRdb lists only in-frame clones, some missing. The repertoire includes over 200,000 clones, 70% to 85% of them detected once, and 3% to 4.5% sits in the top ten. Sequenced material: PBMCs. The receptors here all came from a male donor in good health and CMV-seronegative.

J is TRBJ2-7 and V is TRBV5-1, with TRBD2 matching 10 bases. With 0 bases clipped from V and 0 bases from J, the junction kept 15 bases outside the gene matches. Germline V CDR1 and CDR2: SGHRS, YFSETQ. This CDR3 is 20 amino acids long. The CDR3 region is CASSLGASGRASFSSYEQYF. CDR3 nucleotides: TGCGCCAGCAGCTTGGGAGCTAGCGGGAGAGCATCTTTTAGCTCCTACGAGCAGTACTTC.

This sequence joins TRBV19 and TRBJ2-7; 8 bases match TRBD1. CDR1 and CDR2 from the germline V gene are LNHDA and SQIVND (reference sequence). Unmatched junction bases numbered 10, after V lost 4 bases and J lost 5 bases. The length of the CDR3 is 15 residues. This CDR3 reads CASSTSGGTYHEQYF. In DNA form, the CDR3 reads TGTGCCAGTAGTACATCAGGGGGCACTTACCACGAGCAGTACTTC.

The chain carries TRBV19 and TRBJ2-2; the match to TRBD2 covers 7 bases. Germline lookup yields CDR1 LNHDA and CDR2 SQIVND (reference sequence). CDR3 length equals 16 residues. Trimming cost V 6 bases and J 4 bases; bases outside gene matches: 11. The CDR3 sequence: CASRNLGREFTGELFF. CDR3 in DNA: TGTGCCAGTAGAAACTTGGGGCGGGAGTTCACCGGGGAGCTGTTTTTT. The full variable domain, in which reference TRBV19 and TRBJ2-2 provide the parts outside the CDR3, is DGGITQSPKYLFRKEGQNVTLSCEQNLNHDAMYWYRQDPGQGLRLIYYSQIVNDFQKGDIAEGYSVSREKKESFPLTVTSAQKNPTAFYLCASRNLGREFTGELFFGEGSRLTVL.

The chain is built from TRBV6-1 and TRBJ2-2; a weak D match, TRBD1 (5 bases). Germline V gene lookup returns CDR1 MNHNS and CDR2 SASEGT. Trimming removed 4 bases at V and 0 bases at J, with 15 bases between. There are 17 residues in the CDR3. The CDR3 region is CASSVHQGFPNTGELFF. CDR3 nucleotides: TGTGCCAGCAGTGTACACCAGGGATTTCCGAACACCGGGGAGCTGTTTTTT.

The V call is TRBV6-1, the J call TRBJ2-7, with 8 bases matching TRBD2. This CDR3 comprises 18 residues. V gave up 1 base and J gave up 6 bases; unmatched junction bases: 17. Germline CDR1 MNHNS, CDR2 SASEGT. CDR3 loop: CASSEDRTSGYGGGEQYF. The CDR3 nucleotides read TGTGCCAGCAGTGAAGACCGTACTAGCGGATACGGTGGAGGCGAGCAGTACTTC.

The chain couples TRBV27 to TRBJ1-5; D unresolved. The germline CDR1 and CDR2 sequences are MNHEY and SMNVEV (reference sequence). This CDR3 comprises 14 residues. V gave up 1 base and J gave up 7 bases, with 11 bases separating them. CDR3 region: CASSLFRGGQPQHF. DNA of the CDR3: TGTGCCAGCAGTTTATTCCGGGGAGGGCAGCCCCAGCATTTT.

CDR3 in amino acids: CASSLGTIKETQYF. The DNA for the CDR3 is TGTGCCAGCAGTTTAGGGACTATTAAAGAGACCCAGTACTTC. The chain carries TRBV6-1 and TRBJ2-5; TRBD2 matches at 7 bases. The germline CDR1 and CDR2 sequences are MNHNS and SASEGT. The CDR3 sequence is 14 residues long. Trimming took 5 bases from V and 3 from J; bases not matched to a gene: 6.

V and J are TRBV29-1 and TRBJ2-3; 11 bases line up with TRBD2. The CDR3 extends over 17 amino acids. Germline loops: CDR1 SQVTM, CDR2 ANQGSEA. V shed 4 bases and J 2 bases; nucleotides not matched to a gene: 11. CDR3 sequence (DNA): TGCAGCGTTGGCTTTCTAGCGGGAGGTCTTTTCACAGATACGCAGTATTTT. Residues: CSVGFLAGGLFTDTQYF.

The genes are TRBV6-5 and TRBJ1-2; TRBD1 might be the D (6 bases). V gave up 6 bases and J gave up 3 bases, with 17 bases separating them. The CDR3 is made up of 15 amino acids. Germline V gene lookup returns CDR1 MNHEY and CDR2 SVGAGI. The CDR3 DNA follows: TGTGCCAGCAGGTCCGGGGGGGGGCGCGACTATGGCTACACCTTC. This encodes CASRSGGGRDYGYTF.

This chain joins TRBV28 and TRBJ2-1, with TRBD2 identical over 10 bases. V was clipped by 8 bases and J by 7 bases; unmatched bases: 8. The germline V gene has CDR1 MDHEN and CDR2 SYDVKM. The CDR3 runs to 14 residues. CDR3 in amino acids: CASGLAGVKNEQFF. The CDR3 coding sequence is TGTGCCAGCGGGCTAGCGGGAGTAAAAAATGAGCAGTTCTTC. The complete variable domain, with remaining parts taken from reference TRBV28 and TRBJ2-1, reads DVKVTQSSRYLVKRTGEKVFLECVQDMDHENMFWYRQDPGLGLRLIYFSYDVKMKEKGDIPEGYSVSREKKERFSLILESASTNQTSMYLCASGLAGVKNEQFFGPGTRLTVL.

This sequence joins TRBV7-9 and TRBJ1-3; D is unclear. The CDR3 is made up of 16 amino acids. V was clipped by 5 bases and J by 6 bases, with 20 bases between them. CDR1 is SEHNR, CDR2 FQNEAQ, per germline (reference sequence). DNA of the CDR3: TGTGCCAGCAGCCTTGCGGGTAGGACCTCTAAAAACACCATATATTTT. It translates to CASSLAGRTSKNTIYF.

This chain links TRBV6-5 with TRBJ1-4; D is perhaps TRBD1 (5 bases). Germline CDR1 and CDR2: MNHEY and SVGAGI. The CDR3 has 14 residues. V was shortened by 6 bases and J by 8 bases, with 16 bases between the two germline ends. The CDR3 sequence: CASSPGQGGEKLFF. The CDR3 DNA sequence: TGTGCCAGCAGCCCAGGGCAGGGAGGAGAAAAACTGTTTTTT.

The chain carries TRBV15 and TRBJ2-5; 10 positions match TRBD2. The end of the DNA fits TRBJ2-7 better, so the J call may be wrong. This CDR3 is built from 16 residues. CDR1 and CDR2 from the germline V gene are LNHNV and YYDKDF (reference sequence). The CDR3 region has the DNA TGTGCCACCAGCCCCGTCCGACTAGCGGGCTCCTACGAGCAGTACTTC. Translating gives CATSPVRLAGSYEQYF.

This clone was seen a single time. Additional DNA sequences in this sample encode the identical CDR3. The V and J genes are TRBV27 and TRBJ1-5; 9 bases are a match to TRBD1. CDR1 is MNHEY and CDR2 is SMNVEV in the germline V gene (reference sequence). The V segment lost 4 bases and the J segment 2 bases; nucleotides outside the gene matches: 3. The CDR3 sequence is 15 residues long. DNA for the CDR3: TGTGCCAGCAGTTCCCGGACAGGGGGCAATCAGCCCCAGCATTTT. It encodes CASSSRTGGNQPQHF.

In the case of this clone: Lacking the conserved final phenylalanine or tryptophan, this CDR3 likely reflects a read error. The chain carries TRBV30 and TRBJ2-7; 12 nucleotides align to TRBD2. The CDR3 totals 15 residues. Germline V gene sequence: CDR1 GTSNPN, CDR2 SVGIG (reference sequence). J gave up 1 base and V 3 bases, and 4 bases lay outside the gene matches. CDR3 in amino acids: CAWRRTSGRSYEQYL. In DNA, the CDR3 is TGTGCCTGGAGGCGAACTAGCGGGAGGTCCTACGAGCAGTACCTC.

In this sample, this clone turned up once. J is TRBJ1-5 and V is TRBV30; D gene uncertain. CDR1 and CDR2 (germline): GTSNPN, SVGIG (reference sequence). The CDR3 loop spans 12 amino acids. The ends were cut back, 0 bases at V and 7 bases at J, with 7 bases in the middle. The DNA of the CDR3 is TGTGCCTGGAGTGTGGAGGGACAGCCCCAGCATTTT. Its translation is CAWSVEGQPQHF.

The chain combines TRBV27 with TRBJ2-7, with 7 bases aligning to TRBD1. Looked up from germline, CDR1 is MNHEY and CDR2 is SMNVEV (reference sequence). The trim removed 5 bases at V and 0 bases at J, leaving 7 bases unmatched. This CDR3 spans 15 amino acids. The CDR3 here is CASSPGQASSYEQYF. The CDR3 coding sequence is TGTGCCAGCAGTCCTGGACAGGCGAGCTCCTACGAGCAGTACTTC.

The chain combines TRBV4-1 with TRBJ1-1; D possibly corresponds to TRBD1 (5 bases). Trimming pared 1 base from V and 7 bases from J, leaving 13 bases between. CDR3 length equals 14 residues. Germline CDR1 MGHRA, CDR2 YSYEKL. In DNA form, the CDR3 reads TGCGCCAGCAGCCAAGGCCCCGCAGGGCGTGAAGCTTTCTTT. Its translation: CASSQGPAGREAFF.

This clone was seen more than once but under ten times. V is TRBV13 and J is TRBJ1-4; the match to TRBD1 covers 7 bases. CDR1 and CDR2 from the germline V gene are PRHDT and FYEKMQ (reference sequence). This CDR3 is 14 amino acids long. V lost 5 bases, J lost 5 bases, and 5 bases stayed unmatched. The CDR3, as DNA: TGTGCCAGCAGCGCGGGACAGTCAAATGAAAAACTGTTTTTT. Protein product: CASSAGQSNEKLFF.

CDR3 loop: CASSYLDRGNTEAFF. CDR3 nucleotides: TGTGCCAGCAGTTACCTAGACAGGGGGAACACTGAAGCTTTCTTT. The chain links TRBV6-5 to TRBJ1-1; 8 bases map to TRBD1. The germline gives CDR1 MNHEY, CDR2 SVGAGI. CDR3 length: 15 residues. V shed 2 bases, J shed 1 base, and the junction held 3 bases outside the gene matches.

This clone was seen repeatedly, ten times or more. The chain combines TRBV4-2 with TRBJ2-1; D may be TRBD2 (6 bases). The CDR3 covers 15 residues. Germline values: CDR1 LGHNA, CDR2 YNFKEQ. The V end lost 0 bases, the J end lost 7 bases, and 13 bases lay between the germline ends. The CDR3 bases are TGTGCCAGCAGCCAAGAGTTAGCGGAAAGGAATGAGCAGTTCTTC. This gives the protein CASSQELAERNEQFF.

The chain links TRBV19 to TRBJ2-5; D call uncertain. TRBJ2-7 explains the end of the DNA better; the J call may be wrong. CDR3 length: 12 residues. Germline CDR1 LNHDA, CDR2 SQIVND (reference sequence). This CDR3 reads CASSTSTYEQYF. DNA of the CDR3: TGTGCCAGTAGTACCTCAACCTACGAGCAGTACTTC.

In this sample, this clone turned up once. This chain joins TRBV5-1 and TRBJ2-7; 14 nucleotides line up with TRBD2. Germline V gene sequence: CDR1 SGHRS, CDR2 YFSETQ. The CDR3 spans 16 residues. The V and J ends lost 4 bases and 6 bases, in that order; junction bases with no gene match: 9. The DNA for the CDR3 is TGCGCCAGCAGCCTGACGACTAGCGGGAGGGCCGGCGAGCAGTACTTC. Amino acid sequence: CASSLTTSGRAGEQYF.

This clone was seen only a few times. This sequence joins TRBV19 and TRBJ1-1; 9 bases match TRBD1. Germline assignment: CDR1 LNHDA and CDR2 SQIVND (reference sequence). There are 14 residues in the CDR3. With 4 bases clipped from V and 4 bases from J, the junction kept 4 bases outside the gene matches. The chain's CDR3 is CASSSRTGVTEAFF. The CDR3 DNA reads as TGTGCCAGTAGTAGCCGGACAGGGGTCACTGAAGCTTTCTTT.